This T cell receptor (beta chain) was sequenced in a study of cytomegalovirus exposure and HLA in healthy donors. Findings and limits, study-wide: In a later analysis, most CMV-associated TCR beta chains appeared HLA-restricted. Several top significant clusters appeared, in a later analysis, to be linked to common viral pathogens. When analyzed later, a missense DCLRE1C variant was found to be linked to TCR beta V- and J-gene trimming. Presence/absence analyses took donor sequencing depth as roughly uniform.

As concerns this clone: The antigen is unknown.

CDR1 LNHDA and CDR2 SQIVND come from the germline V gene (reference sequence). The CDR3 covers 13 residues. With 8 bases removed from V and 7 bases from J, the gap between germline ends came to 17 bases. It was with 60 Vbeta and 13 Jbeta primers that the PCR ran. Using immunoSEQ multiplex PCR, the repertoire was profiled, and TCRdb retains in-frame clones only, with some absent. Found here are 77,000 or so clones; the top ten clones hold about 4.6%. Sequencing used PBMCs. This receptor was obtained from a man younger than 45 in good health and CMV-seronegative. This rearrangement joins TRBV19 to TRBJ1-1, with a weak D call TRBD1 (6 bases). CDR3 DNA: TGTGCCAGTGGGCAGGGGACCGGATATGAAGCTTTCTTT. It translates to CASGQGTGYEAFF. The full variable domain, rest sourced from reference TRBV19 and TRBJ1-1, is DGGITQSPKYLFRKEGQNVTLSCEQNLNHDAMYWYRQDPGQGLRLIYYSQIVNDFQKGDIAEGYSVSREKKESFPLTVTSAQKNPTAFYLCASGQGTGYEAFFGQGTRLTVV.